This note documents a single T cell receptor beta chain sequence. The specificity of this receptor is unknown. No base quality information exists; no much larger clone differs at one position. The CDR3 starts with the cysteine, ends with the phenylalanine, and has 17 residues. The kept DNA is CDR3 alone, 51 bases in frame from the first base. For CDR1 and CDR2, the germline V gene lists SGHRS and YFSETQ. Trimming removed 0 bases from V and 15 bases from J; the gene matches leave 18 bases unexplained. Library prep was done by the immunoSEQ multiplex PCR assay. For TCR sequencing, RNA was extracted from every sample and reverse transcribed into cDNA to serve as template. First-strand cDNA was synthesized with SuperScript III using a 2:1 mix of oligo-dT and random hexamers. A synthetic immune receptor repertoire was used to measure amplification bias, and any remaining bias was corrected computationally. The authors' pipeline ran thus. Raw reads were preprocessed to remove errors, and CDR3 was defined by IMGT conventions from the conserved cysteine to phenylalanine. To get clonality, Shannon entropy was normalized by log2 of the number of productive unique TCRs and the result was subtracted from 1. Scalp TCRbeta sequences were cross-referenced with sorted blood CD4 and CD8 repertoires so that the CD4 or CD8 identity of scalp clones could be inferred. The source is immuneACCESS, and TCRdb retained only in-frame sequences with V and J called. Part of the clones is not carried over; for the studies checked, unresolved V genes explain less than half of this, and the remainder is unexplained. That table is the source of V, J and clone size, and D and trimming were worked out from the DNA. Here the sample has more than 200,000 clones; approximately 40% occur a single time. About 2.4% of the sample comes from the top ten.

This sample stems from a study of CD8+ T cells in alopecia areata (dated by TCRdb to between 2018 and 2020). At the level of the whole study: Treated patients were enrolled in an open-label pilot trial of oral tofacitinib at 5 to 10 mg twice daily for moderate-to-severe alopecia areata. Tofacitinib was given for 6 to 18 months, followed by 6 months of follow-up off drug to assess delayed response and recurrence. The SALT score, which quantifies the percentage of affected scalp surface area, was used to measure disease severity in treated patients. High-throughput TCRbeta sequencing was used to examine T cell clonal expansion in alopecia areata in both the C3H/HeJ mouse model and human patients. In humans, TCRbeta sequencing was performed on scalp tissue and on sorted CD4+ and CD8+ peripheral blood T cells from healthy controls and from patients with patchy or totalis/universalis alopecia areata. Biopsies were taken from tofacitinib-treated patients at baseline and at 4 and 24 weeks of treatment, and a later scalp biopsy was taken in several of the tofacitinib-treated patients. Scalp clonality was compared among normal scalp (n=4), patchy alopecia areata scalp (n=8), and alopecia totalis/universalis scalp (n=8). The RNA source kit depended on sample type: the PAXgene miRNA kit for fixed scalp, the miRNeasy kit for PBMCs, and the RNeasy kit for mouse skin. immunoSEQ multiplex PCR using 35 Vbeta forward primers and 13 Jbeta reverse primers was used to amplify TCRbeta CDR3 regions.

In light of the paper, this sample's treatment or condition label describes: oral pan-JAK inhibitor, 5-10 mg twice daily. Lesional scalp punch biopsies and peripheral blood were collected from alopecia areata patients. PBMCs were isolated by density centrifugation and stained for CD3, CD4 and CD8, and CD4+ and CD8+ T cells were sorted on a FACSAria. What the authors observed across the whole study: Many expanded lesional clones were found to persist in scalp and blood during tofacitinib treatment, and relapse after treatment cessation may be partly explained by this persistence. The treated cohort was small, with a single nonresponder, so links between baseline CD8+ expansion and response need larger studies. Lesional scalp, especially in alopecia totalis/universalis, showed higher clonality and more expanded CD8+ clones than normal scalp, suggesting antigenic drive. Scalp clonality and the number of expanded CD8+ clones among the top 100 scalp clones were significantly decreased by tofacitinib. Scalp TCR repertoire analysis is complicated because resident alphabeta T cells in normal human skin are also sequenced, whereas mouse skin is dominated by gammadelta T cells. Shared TCR sequences between patients were less evident than in mice, which may be partly attributable to HLA diversity in the patient population.

The sequence is built from TRBV5-1 and TRBJ2-1; 10 junctional bases match TRBD2. This TCR was recovered from a human donor with alopecia areata. Sample: CD4+ T cells sorted from blood, taken at approximately week 36, from a patient treated with tofacitinib. The CDR3 reads CASSLAPSGGELLPGFF. The nucleotides read TGCGCCAGCAGCTTGGCCCCCAGCGGGGGGGAGCTCCTACCTGGGTTCTTC. The full variable domain, with segments outside the CDR3 supplied by the reference TRBV5-1 and TRBJ2-1 proteins, appears as KAGVTQTPRYLIKTRGQQVTLSCSPISGHRSVSWYQQTPGQGLQFLFEYFSETQRNKGNFPGRFSGRQFSNSRSEMNVSTLELGDSALYLCASSLAPSGGELLPGFFGPGTRLTVL.